A selection of T cell receptor beta chains follows, all from one sample in a study of blood T cell repertoires in COVID-19. Clones were sequenced by immunoSEQ multiplex PCR, and TCRdb holds only the in-frame ones, with some missing. The sample records almost 300,000 clones, more than 75% being singletons. Input material: peripheral blood. These receptors were taken from a man aged 65-85 years with acute or convalescent COVID-19. CDR3s include the opening cysteine and the closing phenylalanine or tryptophan. Each record gives: D gene, V gene, J gene, clone size, CDR3 DNA, CDR3 protein. A D gene is named only where the DNA matches it firmly. Clone sizes are given selectively: once, few, many, or a class where the clone is expanded.

D gene: TRBD2; V gene: TRBV6-5; J gene: TRBJ2-7; clone size: .; CDR3 DNA: TGTGCCAGCAACATCCTAGCGGGGGTCTACGAGCAGTACTTC; CDR3 protein: CASNILAGVYEQYF
D gene: TRBD2; V gene: TRBV7-9; J gene: TRBJ2-1; clone size: .; CDR3 DNA: TGTGCCAGCAGCCCGGGACTAGCGGGAGTGGGGGAGCAGTTCTTC; CDR3 protein: CASSPGLAGVGEQFF
D gene: TRBD1; V gene: TRBV9; J gene: TRBJ2-7; clone size: once; CDR3 DNA: TGTGCCAGCAGCATGGGACAGGTCTCCTACGAGCAGTACTTC; CDR3 protein: CASSMGQVSYEQYF
D gene: .; V gene: TRBV3-1/TRBV3-2; J gene: TRBJ2-5; clone size: .; CDR3 DNA: TGTGCCAGCAGCCAACAAGGGACTCAGCGGGCAGACCAGTACTTC; CDR3 protein: CASSQQGTQRADQYF
D gene: TRBD1; V gene: TRBV9; J gene: TRBJ1-6; clone size: .; CDR3 DNA: TGTGCCAGCAACCGACAGGGGGCGGAGGATTCACCCCTCCACTTT; CDR3 protein: CASNRQGAEDSPLHF
D gene: TRBD1; V gene: TRBV29-1; J gene: TRBJ2-3; clone size: .; CDR3 DNA: TGCAGCGTTGAAGATCCGGGGACAGGGGAAGATACGCAGTATTTT; CDR3 protein: CSVEDPGTGEDTQYF
D gene: TRBD1; V gene: TRBV24-1; J gene: TRBJ1-2; clone size: .; CDR3 DNA: TGTGCCACCAGTGGATTAGTCCGGGACAGCTATGGCTACACCTTC; CDR3 protein: CATSGLVRDSYGYTF
D gene: .; V gene: TRBV19; J gene: TRBJ1-2; clone size: .; CDR3 DNA: TGTGCCAGTAGTATCCCCAGGGGTTCAGTCTATGGCTACACCTTC; CDR3 protein: CASSIPRGSVYGYTF
D gene: .; V gene: TRBV18; J gene: TRBJ1-3; clone size: .; CDR3 DNA: TGTGCCAGCTCACCATTTTCGATGGCCCTTGGAAACACCATATATTTT; CDR3 protein: CASSPFSMALGNTIYF
D gene: TRBD1; V gene: TRBV3-1/TRBV3-2; J gene: TRBJ2-3; clone size: .; CDR3 DNA: TGTGCCAGCAGCCAGGAGCGACAGGGAGATACGCAGTATTTT; CDR3 protein: CASSQERQGDTQYF
D gene: .; V gene: TRBV11-2; J gene: TRBJ2-1; clone size: .; CDR3 DNA: TGTGCCAGCAGCTTAGGAGGAGTCTACAATGAGCAGTTCTTC; CDR3 protein: CASSLGGVYNEQFF
D gene: TRBD2; V gene: TRBV19; J gene: TRBJ2-6; clone size: .; CDR3 DNA: TGTGCCAGTAGCCCTGGGACTAGCGGCCGCAACGTCCTGACTTTC; CDR3 protein: CASSPGTSGRNVLTF
D gene: TRBD1; V gene: TRBV5-1; J gene: TRBJ2-5; clone size: .; CDR3 DNA: TGCGCCAGCAGCGTCACAGGGGTCCAAGAGACCCAGTACTTC; CDR3 protein: CASSVTGVQETQYF
D gene: TRBD1; V gene: TRBV23-1; J gene: TRBJ1-2; clone size: .; CDR3 DNA: TGCGCCAGCAGTCAAACTAAGCAGGGGGCGAAGGGCTACACCTTC; CDR3 protein: CASSQTKQGAKGYTF
D gene: .; V gene: TRBV2; J gene: TRBJ2-7; clone size: .; CDR3 DNA: TGTGCCAGCAGTGAGTTTAACGAGCAGTACTTC; CDR3 protein: CASSEFNEQYF
D gene: .; V gene: TRBV19; J gene: TRBJ1-4; clone size: .; CDR3 DNA: TGTGCCAGTAGTATCGTGGGCTATGAAAAACTGTTTTTT; CDR3 protein: CASSIVGYEKLFF
D gene: .; V gene: TRBV3-1/TRBV3-2; J gene: TRBJ2-7; clone size: .; CDR3 DNA: TGTGCCAGCAGCCACCAGCGGGACACTCCCTACGAGCAGTACTTC; CDR3 protein: CASSHQRDTPYEQYF
D gene: TRBD1; V gene: TRBV18; J gene: TRBJ1-1; clone size: .; CDR3 DNA: TGTGCCAGCTCACCGGGAACAGGGGGGAGTCGGACTGAAGCTTTCTTT; CDR3 protein: CASSPGTGGSRTEAFF
D gene: .; V gene: TRBV10-2; J gene: TRBJ1-2; clone size: .; CDR3 DNA: TGCGCCAGCAGTGGACGGGACACACACTATGGCTACACCTTC; CDR3 protein: CASSGRDTHYGYTF
D gene: .; V gene: TRBV5-1; J gene: TRBJ1-2; clone size: .; CDR3 DNA: TGCGCCAGCGGCGGTGGGGGCAACAACTATGGCTACACCTTC; CDR3 protein: CASGGGGNNYGYTF
D gene: TRBD1; V gene: TRBV15; J gene: TRBJ1-2; clone size: .; CDR3 DNA: TGTGCCACCAGCAGAGAACGCTGGGACAGGGTACACGGCTACACCTTC; CDR3 protein: CATSRERWDRVHGYTF
D gene: .; V gene: TRBV4-1; J gene: TRBJ2-5; clone size: .; CDR3 DNA: TGCGCCAGCAGCCAAGCCCCCGGGGGTTATGAGACCCAGTACTTC; CDR3 protein: CASSQAPGGYETQYF
D gene: .; V gene: TRBV6-5; J gene: TRBJ2-7; clone size: .; CDR3 DNA: TGTGCCAGCAGTTATAGGGGGACCTACGAGCAGTACTTC; CDR3 protein: CASSYRGTYEQYF
D gene: .; V gene: TRBV18; J gene: TRBJ2-3; clone size: once; CDR3 DNA: TGTGCCAGCTCACCAGAGGCTACAGATACGCAGTATTTT; CDR3 protein: CASSPEATDTQYF
D gene: TRBD1; V gene: TRBV6-1; J gene: TRBJ1-5; clone size: once; CDR3 DNA: TGTGCCAGCAGTGAAGCAGGGGGCGATCATCAGCCCCAGCATTTT; CDR3 protein: CASSEAGGDHQPQHF
D gene: TRBD1; V gene: TRBV3-1/TRBV3-2; J gene: TRBJ2-7; clone size: .; CDR3 DNA: TGTGCCAGCAGCCGGGACAGCTTCTACGAGCAGTACTTC; CDR3 protein: CASSRDSFYEQYF
D gene: TRBD1; V gene: TRBV5-6; J gene: TRBJ1-2; clone size: .; CDR3 DNA: TGTGCCAGCAGCTTGAGGACAGGGGGCTCATACACCTTC; CDR3 protein: CASSLRTGGSYTF